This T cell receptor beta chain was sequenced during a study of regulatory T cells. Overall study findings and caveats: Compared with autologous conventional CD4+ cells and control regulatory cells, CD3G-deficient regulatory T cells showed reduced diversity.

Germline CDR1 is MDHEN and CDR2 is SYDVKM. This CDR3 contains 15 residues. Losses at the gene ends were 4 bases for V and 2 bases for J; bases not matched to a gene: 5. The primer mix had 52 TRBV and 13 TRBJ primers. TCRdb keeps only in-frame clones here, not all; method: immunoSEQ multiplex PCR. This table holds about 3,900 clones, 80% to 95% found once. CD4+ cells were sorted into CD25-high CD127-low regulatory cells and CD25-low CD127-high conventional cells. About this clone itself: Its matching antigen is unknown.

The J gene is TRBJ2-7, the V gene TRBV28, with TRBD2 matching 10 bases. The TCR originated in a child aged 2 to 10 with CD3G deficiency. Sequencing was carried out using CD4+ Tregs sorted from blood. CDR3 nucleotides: TGTGCCAGCAGTTCCTTAGCGGGAGGTACCTACGAGCAGTACTTC. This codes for CASSSLAGGTYEQYF.